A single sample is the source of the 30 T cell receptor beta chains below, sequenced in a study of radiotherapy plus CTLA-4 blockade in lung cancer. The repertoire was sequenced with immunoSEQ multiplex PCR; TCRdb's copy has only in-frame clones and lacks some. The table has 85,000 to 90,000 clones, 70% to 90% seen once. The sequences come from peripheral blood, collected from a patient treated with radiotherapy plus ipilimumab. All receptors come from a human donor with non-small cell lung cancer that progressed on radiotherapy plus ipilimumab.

The CDR3 DNA is TGTGCCAGCAGCCAAGATAGGGACCGAGAGCAGTTCTTC. This gives the protein CASSQDRDREQFF. The chain employs TRBV4-2 and TRBJ2-1, with D perhaps being TRBD1 or TRBD2 (5 bases each). V was shortened by 0 bases and J by 10 bases, with 10 bases between the two germline ends. The germline gives CDR1 LGHNA, CDR2 YNFKEQ. The CDR3 totals 13 residues.

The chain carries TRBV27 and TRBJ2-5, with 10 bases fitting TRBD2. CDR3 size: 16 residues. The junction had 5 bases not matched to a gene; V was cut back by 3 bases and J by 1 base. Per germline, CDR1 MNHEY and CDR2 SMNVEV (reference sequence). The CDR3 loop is CASSLALAGAQETQYF. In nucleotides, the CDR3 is TGTGCCAGCAGTTTGGCCCTAGCGGGGGCCCAAGAGACCCAGTACTTC.

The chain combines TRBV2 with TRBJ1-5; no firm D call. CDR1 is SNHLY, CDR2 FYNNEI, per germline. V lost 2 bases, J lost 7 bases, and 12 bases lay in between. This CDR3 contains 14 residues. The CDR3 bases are TGTGCCAGCAGTGAAATCACAGTTAGCCAGCCCCAGCATTTT. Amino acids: CASSEITVSQPQHF.

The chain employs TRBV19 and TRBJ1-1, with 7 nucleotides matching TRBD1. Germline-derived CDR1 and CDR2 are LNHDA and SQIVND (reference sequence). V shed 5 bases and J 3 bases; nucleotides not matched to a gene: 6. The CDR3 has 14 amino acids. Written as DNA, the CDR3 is TGTGCCAGTAGTCAACAGGGGAAGGACACTGAAGCTTTCTTT. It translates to CASSQQGKDTEAFF.

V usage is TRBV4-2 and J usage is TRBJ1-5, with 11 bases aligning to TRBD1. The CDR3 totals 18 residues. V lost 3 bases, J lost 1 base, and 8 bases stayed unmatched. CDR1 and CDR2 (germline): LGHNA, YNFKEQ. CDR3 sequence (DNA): TGTGCCAGCAGCCATGGAGGACAGGGGGCGCGGAGCAATCAGCCCCAGCATTTT. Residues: CASSHGGQGARSNQPQHF.

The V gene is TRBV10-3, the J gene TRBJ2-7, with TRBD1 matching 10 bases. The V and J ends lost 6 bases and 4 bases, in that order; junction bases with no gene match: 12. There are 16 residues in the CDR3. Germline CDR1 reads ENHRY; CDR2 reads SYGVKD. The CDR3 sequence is CAIREMTGTGVYEQYF. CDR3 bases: TGTGCCATCAGGGAGATGACCGGGACAGGGGTTTACGAGCAGTACTTC.

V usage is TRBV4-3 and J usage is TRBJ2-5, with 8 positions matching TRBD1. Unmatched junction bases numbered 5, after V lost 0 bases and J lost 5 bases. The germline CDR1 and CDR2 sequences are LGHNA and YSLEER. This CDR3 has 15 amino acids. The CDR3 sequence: CASSQDQGARETQYF. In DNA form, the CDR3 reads TGCGCCAGCAGCCAAGATCAGGGGGCGCGGGAGACCCAGTACTTC.

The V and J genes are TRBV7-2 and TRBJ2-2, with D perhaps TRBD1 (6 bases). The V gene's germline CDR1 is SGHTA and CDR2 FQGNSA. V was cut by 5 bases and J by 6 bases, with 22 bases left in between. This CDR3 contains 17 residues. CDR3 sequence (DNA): TGTGCCAGCAGCCCAACCGCTCTACAGGGTGGTGCCGGGGAGCTGTTTTTT. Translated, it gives CASSPTALQGGAGELFF.

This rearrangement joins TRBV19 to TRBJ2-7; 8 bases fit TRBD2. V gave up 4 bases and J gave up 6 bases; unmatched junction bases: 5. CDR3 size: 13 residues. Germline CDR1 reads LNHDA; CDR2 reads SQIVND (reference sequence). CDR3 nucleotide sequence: TGTGCCAGTAGTACAGAGGCGGGGGGCGAGCAGTACTTC. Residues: CASSTEAGGEQYF.

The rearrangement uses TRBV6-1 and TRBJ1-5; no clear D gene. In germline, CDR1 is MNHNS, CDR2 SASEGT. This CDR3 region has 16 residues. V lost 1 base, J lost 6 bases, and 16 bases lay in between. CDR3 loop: CASSEENYPGGQPQHF. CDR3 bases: TGTGCCAGCAGTGAAGAGAACTACCCGGGAGGTCAGCCCCAGCATTTT.

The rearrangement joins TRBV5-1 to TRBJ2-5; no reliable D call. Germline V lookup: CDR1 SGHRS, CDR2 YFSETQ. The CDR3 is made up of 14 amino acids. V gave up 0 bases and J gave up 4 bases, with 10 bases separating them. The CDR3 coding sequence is TGCGCCAGCAGCTTGGGGGAAGCGAGAGAGACCCAGTACTTC. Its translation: CASSLGEARETQYF. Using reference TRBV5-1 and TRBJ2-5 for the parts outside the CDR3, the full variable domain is KAGVTQTPRYLIKTRGQQVTLSCSPISGHRSVSWYQQTPGQGLQFLFEYFSETQRNKGNFPGRFSGRQFSNSRSEMNVSTLELGDSALYLCASSLGEARETQYFGPGTRLLVL.

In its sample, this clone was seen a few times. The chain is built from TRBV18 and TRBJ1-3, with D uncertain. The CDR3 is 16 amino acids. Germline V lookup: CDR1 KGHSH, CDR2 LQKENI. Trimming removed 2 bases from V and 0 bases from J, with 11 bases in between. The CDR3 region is CASSPSGSISGNTIYF. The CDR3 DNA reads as TGTGCCAGCTCACCATCGGGCAGCATCTCTGGAAACACCATATATTTT.

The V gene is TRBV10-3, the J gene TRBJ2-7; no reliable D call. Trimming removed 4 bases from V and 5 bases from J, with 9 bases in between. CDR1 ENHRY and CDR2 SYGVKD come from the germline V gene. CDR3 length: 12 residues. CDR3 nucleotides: TGTGCCATCAGTGGAGTCAGCAACGAGCAGTACTTC. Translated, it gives CAISGVSNEQYF.

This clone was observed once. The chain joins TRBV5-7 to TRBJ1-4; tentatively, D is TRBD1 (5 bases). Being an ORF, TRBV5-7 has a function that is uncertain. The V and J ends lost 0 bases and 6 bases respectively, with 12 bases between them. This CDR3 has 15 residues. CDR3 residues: CASSLDGREDEKLFF. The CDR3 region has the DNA TGTGCCAGCAGCTTGGATGGCAGGGAAGATGAAAAACTGTTTTTT.

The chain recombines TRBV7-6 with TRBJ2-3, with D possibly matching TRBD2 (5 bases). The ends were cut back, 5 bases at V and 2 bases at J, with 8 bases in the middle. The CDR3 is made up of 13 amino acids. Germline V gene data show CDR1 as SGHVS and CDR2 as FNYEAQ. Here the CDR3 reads CASSPGNTDTQYF. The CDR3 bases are TGTGCCAGCAGCCCCGGGAACACAGATACGCAGTATTTT.

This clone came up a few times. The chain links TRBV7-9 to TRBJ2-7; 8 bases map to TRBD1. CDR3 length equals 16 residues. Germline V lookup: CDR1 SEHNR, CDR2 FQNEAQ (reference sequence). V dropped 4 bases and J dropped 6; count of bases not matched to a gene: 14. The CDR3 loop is CASSSLGQGIRSEQYF. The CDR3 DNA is TGTGCCAGCAGCTCGTTAGGACAGGGAATTCGATCCGAGCAGTACTTC.

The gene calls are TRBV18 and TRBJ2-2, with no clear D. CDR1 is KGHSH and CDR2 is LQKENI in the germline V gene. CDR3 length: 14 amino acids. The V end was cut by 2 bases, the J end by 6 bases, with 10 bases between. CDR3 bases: TGTGCCAGCTCACCAAAACCCCGGGCCGGGGAGCTGTTTTTT. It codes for CASSPKPRAGELFF.

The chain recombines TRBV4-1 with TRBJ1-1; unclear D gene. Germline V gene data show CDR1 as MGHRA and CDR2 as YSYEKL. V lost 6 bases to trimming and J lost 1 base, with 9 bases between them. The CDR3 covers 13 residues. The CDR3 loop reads CASRVVSNTEAFF. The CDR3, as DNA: TGCGCCAGCAGGGTTGTGTCGAACACTGAAGCTTTCTTT.

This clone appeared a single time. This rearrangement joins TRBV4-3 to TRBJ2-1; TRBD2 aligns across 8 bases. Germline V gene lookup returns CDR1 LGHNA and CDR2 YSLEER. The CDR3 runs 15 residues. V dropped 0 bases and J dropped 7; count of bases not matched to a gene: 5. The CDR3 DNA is TGCGCCAGCAGCCAAGAGTACCGGGGGGGAAATGAGCAGTTCTTC. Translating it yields CASSQEYRGGNEQFF.

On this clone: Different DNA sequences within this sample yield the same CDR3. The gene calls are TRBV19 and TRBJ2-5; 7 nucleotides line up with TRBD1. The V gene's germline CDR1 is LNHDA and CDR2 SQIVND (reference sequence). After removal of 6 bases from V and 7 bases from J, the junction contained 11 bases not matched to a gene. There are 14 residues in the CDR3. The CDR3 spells CASRGGGPLPTQYF. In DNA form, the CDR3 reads TGTGCCAGTAGAGGGGGCGGACCACTACCGACCCAGTACTTC.

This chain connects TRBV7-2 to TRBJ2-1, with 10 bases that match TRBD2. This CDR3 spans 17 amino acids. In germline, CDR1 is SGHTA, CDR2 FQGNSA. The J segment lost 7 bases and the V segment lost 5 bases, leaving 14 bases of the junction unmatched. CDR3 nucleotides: TGTGCCAGCAGCAGGCTGGGACTAGCGCTTAGCGTGAATGAGCAGTTCTTC. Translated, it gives CASSRLGLALSVNEQFF.

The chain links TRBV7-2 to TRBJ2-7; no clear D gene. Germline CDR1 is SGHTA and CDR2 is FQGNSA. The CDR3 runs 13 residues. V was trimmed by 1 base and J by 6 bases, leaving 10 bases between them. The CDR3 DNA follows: TGTGCCAGCAGCTTAGTCCCGCTAGGCGAGCAGTACTTC. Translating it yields CASSLVPLGEQYF.

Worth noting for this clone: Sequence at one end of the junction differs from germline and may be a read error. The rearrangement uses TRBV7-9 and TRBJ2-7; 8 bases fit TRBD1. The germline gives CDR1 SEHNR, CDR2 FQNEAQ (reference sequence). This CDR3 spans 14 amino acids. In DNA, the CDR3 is TGTGCCAACAGCTTGGGGACAGGAAACTACGAGCAGTACTTC. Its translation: CANSLGTGNYEQYF.

CDR3 loop: CASWDRGFGSGSPGKYEQYF. CDR3 sequence (DNA): TGTGCCAGTTGGGACAGGGGGTTCGGTAGCGGGAGTCCCGGTAAATACGAGCAGTACTTC. The chain is built from TRBV2 and TRBJ2-7; 11 positions agree with TRBD1. CDR1 and CDR2 (germline): SNHLY, FYNNEI. V lost 9 bases and J lost 4; bases outside the gene matches: 26. This CDR3 has 20 residues. The full variable domain, rest sourced from reference TRBV2 and TRBJ2-7, is EPEVTQTPSHQVTQMGQEVILRCVPISNHLYFYWYRQILGQKVEFLVSFYNNEISEKSEIFDDQFSVERPDGSNFTLKIRSTKLEDSAMYFCASWDRGFGSGSPGKYEQYFGPGTRLTVT.

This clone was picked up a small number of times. This chain's CDR3 is CASSFIGLAGGEQYF. The CDR3, as DNA: TGTGCCAGCAGTTTCATCGGACTAGCGGGAGGCGAGCAGTACTTC. This chain uses TRBV6-5 with TRBJ2-7; 14 bases are a match to TRBD2. V trimming: 4 bases; J trimming: 6 bases; junction bases outside the gene matches: 5. Germline-derived CDR1 and CDR2 are MNHEY and SVGAGI. The CDR3 contains 15 residues.

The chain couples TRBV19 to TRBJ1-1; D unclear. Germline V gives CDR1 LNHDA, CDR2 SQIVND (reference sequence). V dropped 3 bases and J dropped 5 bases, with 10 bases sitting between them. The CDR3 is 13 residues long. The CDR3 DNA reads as TGTGCCAGTAGTATGACACAGCGGACTGAAGCTTTCTTT. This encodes CASSMTQRTEAFF.

In DNA form, the CDR3 reads TGCGCCAGCAGCTCCTCTAGCGTGCCCAGTAGCACAGATACGCAGTATTTT. This encodes CASSSSSVPSSTDTQYF. This chain links TRBV5-1 with TRBJ2-3; D perhaps matches TRBD2 (6 bases). The CDR3 contains 17 residues. With 3 bases removed from V and 0 bases from J, the gap between germline ends came to 17 bases. Germline-derived CDR1 and CDR2 are SGHRS and YFSETQ.

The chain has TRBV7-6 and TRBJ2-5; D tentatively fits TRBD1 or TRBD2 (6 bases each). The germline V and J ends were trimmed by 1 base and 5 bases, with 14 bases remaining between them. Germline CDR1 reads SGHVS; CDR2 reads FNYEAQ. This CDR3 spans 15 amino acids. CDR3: CASSLVLGAGETQYF. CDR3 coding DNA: TGTGCCAGCAGCTTAGTCTTGGGGGCGGGGGAGACCCAGTACTTC. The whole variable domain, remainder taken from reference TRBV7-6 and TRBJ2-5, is GAGVSQSPRYKVTKRGQDVALRCDPISGHVSLYWYRQALGQGPEFLTYFNYEAQQDKSGLPNDRFSAERPEGSISTLTIQRTEQRDSAMYRCASSLVLGAGETQYFGPGTRLLVL.

The CDR3 nucleotides are TGTGCCAGCAGCTTAGCGCTTGGGAGGACTATAGATACGCAGTATTTT. Translation: CASSLALGRTIDTQYF. The gene calls are TRBV7-9 and TRBJ2-3; a weak D match, TRBD2 (6 bases). Germline values: CDR1 SEHNR, CDR2 FQNEAQ (reference sequence). V gave up 0 bases and J gave up 5 bases, with 15 bases separating them. The CDR3 is 16 amino acids.

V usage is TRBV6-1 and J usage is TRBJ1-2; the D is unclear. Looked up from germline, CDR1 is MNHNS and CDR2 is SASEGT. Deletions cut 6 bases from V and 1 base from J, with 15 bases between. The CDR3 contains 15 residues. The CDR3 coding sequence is TGTGCCAGCAGACAGACATATCGGGGTAACTATGGCTACACCTTC. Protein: CASRQTYRGNYGYTF.